The 4 T cell receptor beta chains listed next were all sequenced from one sample in a study of shared clonotypes between healthy human individuals. Sequencing was performed with immunoSEQ multiplex PCR; in TCRdb, only in-frame clones are kept and a portion is missing. The data contain approximately 2,000,000 clones, about nine tenths of them seen just once; the ten biggest clones take up 0.37%. The sample taken for sequencing was naive CD4+ T cells from PBMCs. Noted subset: CD45RA+ positively selected. These receptors were taken from a man in his late teens or twenties in good health. Some clones in this sample may be carry-over from other donors' samples.

The J gene is TRBJ1-2, the V gene TRBV19, with 7 nucleotides matching TRBD1. Trimming took 10 bases from V and 7 from J; bases not matched to a gene: 18. Germline CDR1 is LNHDA and CDR2 is SQIVND (reference sequence). This CDR3 is built from 15 residues. The CDR3 DNA sequence: TGTGCCACCCATAGGGCGGGAGAGGGGGCGACTGGCTACACCTTC. Encoded protein: CATHRAGEGATGYTF.

This chain links TRBV5-1 with TRBJ2-2; 8 bases line up with TRBD2. Germline CDR1 reads SGHRS; CDR2 reads YFSETQ. V shed 2 bases and J 4 bases; nucleotides not matched to a gene: 4. The CDR3 covers 15 residues. CDR3 in amino acids: CASSLSGTSTGELFF. The CDR3 bases are TGCGCCAGCAGCTTATCCGGGACTAGCACCGGGGAGCTGTTTTTT.

This clone was found once. The genes are TRBV10-1 and TRBJ1-1, with D possibly being TRBD1 (5 bases). The CDR3 spans 13 residues. Germline V gene data show CDR1 as WNHNN and CDR2 as SYGVQD (reference sequence). V was trimmed by 8 bases and J by 1 base, leaving 11 bases between them. The CDR3 loop is CASSHDRNTEAFF. CDR3 sequence (DNA): TGCGCCAGCTCCCATGACAGGAACACTGAAGCTTTCTTT.

This clone was counted a single time. The chain employs TRBV28 and TRBJ2-5; D is undetermined. The V end lost 5 bases, the J end lost 7 bases, and 11 bases lay between the germline ends. This CDR3 spans 12 amino acids. CDR1 is MDHEN and CDR2 is SYDVKM in the germline V gene. The CDR3 is CASSPSYVTQYF. The CDR3, as DNA: TGTGCCAGCAGTCCCTCGTACGTGACCCAGTACTTC.